Listed here are 14 T cell receptor beta chains from one sample, sequenced in a study of PD-1 blockade in classical Hodgkin lymphoma. Every patient was affected by relapse after autologous stem cell transplantation, while exposure to brentuximab vedotin was not uniform. Data came from immunoSEQ multiplex PCR; TCRdb stores just in-frame clones and leaves some out. The sample consists of some 7,500 clones, approximately 79% of them appearing once. The starting material was peripheral blood mononuclear cells (PBMCs), obtained at baseline. These receptor sequences come from a human donor with classical Hodgkin lymphoma.

This clone was seen only once. The chain has TRBV15 and TRBJ2-5; 8 bases map to TRBD1. This CDR3 comprises 15 residues. The germline V gene encodes CDR1 LNHNV and CDR2 YYDKDF (reference sequence). Trimming removed 5 bases from V and 4 bases from J; junction bases left unmatched: 9. CDR3 region: CATSHADDRGETQYF. The CDR3, as DNA: TGTGCCACCAGCCACGCGGATGACAGGGGAGAGACCCAGTACTTC.

The chain is built from TRBV5-4 and TRBJ2-4, with a weak D call TRBD2 (6 bases). The V and J ends lost 1 base and 0 bases respectively, with 14 bases between them. The CDR3 spans 17 residues. In germline, CDR1 is SGHNT, CDR2 YYREEE (reference sequence). This chain's CDR3 is CASSLPASGLAKNIQYF. The CDR3 region has the DNA TGTGCCAGCAGCTTGCCGGCGAGCGGGTTAGCCAAAAACATTCAGTACTTC.

J is TRBJ2-1 and V is TRBV7-2; maybe TRBD2 (6 bases). V was cut by 0 bases and J by 0 bases, with 15 bases left in between. The germline V gene has CDR1 SGHTA and CDR2 FQGNSA. CDR3 length equals 18 residues. CDR3 region: CASSLALGGGISYNEQFF. The CDR3 DNA sequence: TGTGCCAGCAGCTTAGCGTTGGGCGGCGGGATCTCCTACAATGAGCAGTTCTTC.

This CDR3 is CASSYDSSKQFF. The CDR3 DNA sequence: TGTGCCAGCAGCTATGACAGCAGTAAGCAGTTCTTC. This rearrangement joins TRBV5-4 to TRBJ2-1; a possible D gene is TRBD1 (5 bases). Looked up from germline, CDR1 is SGHNT and CDR2 is YYREEE (reference sequence). CDR3 size: 12 residues. The ends were cut back, 3 bases at V and 11 bases at J, with 12 bases in the middle.

This clone appeared once. The rearrangement joins TRBV5-4 to TRBJ2-3; 9 nucleotides align to TRBD1. The trim removed 1 base at V and 4 bases at J, leaving 7 bases unmatched. The CDR3 runs 16 residues. The germline gives CDR1 SGHNT, CDR2 YYREEE (reference sequence). Written as DNA, the CDR3 is TGTGCCAGCAGCTTGTCTTCAGGGACAGGGTCAGATACGCAGTATTTT. Translating it yields CASSLSSGTGSDTQYF.

The gene calls are TRBV29-1 and TRBJ2-7; either TRBD1 or TRBD2 may fit D (6 bases each). Trimming pared 3 bases from V and 4 bases from J, leaving 10 bases between. Germline-derived CDR1 and CDR2 are SQVTM and ANQGSEA. The CDR3 contains 12 residues. CDR3 sequence (DNA): TGCAGCGTTGACACGGGGGCTTACGAGCAGTACTTC. It is translated as CSVDTGAYEQYF.

This chain joins TRBV5-5 and TRBJ2-2; perhaps TRBD2 as D (5 bases). Deletions cut 4 bases from V and 1 base from J, with 8 bases between. The CDR3 spans 14 residues. CDR1 SGHKS and CDR2 YYEKEE come from the germline V gene (reference sequence). CDR3 bases: TGTGCCAGCAGCCGGACTGTGAACACCGGGGAGCTGTTTTTT. Its translation: CASSRTVNTGELFF.

V gene TRBV7-6 combines with J gene TRBJ1-3, with TRBD1 as a possible D gene (5 bases). From germline, CDR1 is SGHVS and CDR2 FNYEAQ. Trimming left V 3 bases short and J 2 bases short, with 8 bases between. This CDR3 contains 14 residues. CDR3 loop: CASSLGGTGNTIYF. CDR3 DNA sequence: TGTGCCAGCAGCTTGGGGGGTACTGGAAACACCATATATTTT.

J is TRBJ1-1 and V is TRBV2, with TRBD1 identical over 8 bases. From germline, CDR1 is SNHLY and CDR2 FYNNEI. The CDR3 is 15 residues long. Losses at the gene ends were 0 bases for V and 4 bases for J; bases not matched to a gene: 4. The CDR3 is CASSEAPGGGTEAFF. The CDR3 nucleotides are TGTGCCAGCAGTGAAGCGCCAGGGGGCGGCACTGAAGCTTTCTTT.

The chain joins TRBV7-3 to TRBJ2-4; no clear D. Germline V gene lookup returns CDR1 SGHTA and CDR2 FQGTGA. Trimming cost V 5 bases and J 0 bases, with 11 bases left between them. CDR3 length: 15 residues. The CDR3 region is CASSGAALAKNIQYF. The CDR3 DNA reads as TGTGCCAGCAGCGGTGCGGCTCTAGCCAAAAACATTCAGTACTTC.

CDR3 region: CAISEEVTGELFF. The DNA of the CDR3 is TGTGCCATCAGTGAGGAGGTCACCGGGGAGCTGTTTTTT. The chain combines TRBV10-3 with TRBJ2-2; no clear D. Germline lookup yields CDR1 ENHRY and CDR2 SYGVKD. V dropped 2 bases and J dropped 4 bases, with 5 bases sitting between them. The CDR3 totals 13 residues.

This chain uses TRBV27 with TRBJ1-1; D is ambiguous. The V end lost 5 bases, the J end lost 11 bases, and 18 bases lay between the germline ends. The CDR3 loop spans 13 amino acids. Germline values: CDR1 MNHEY, CDR2 SMNVEV (reference sequence). CDR3 residues: CASSPTRPQPAFF. The CDR3 nucleotides read TGTGCCAGCAGTCCGACCCGGCCCCAACCCGCTTTCTTT.

The chain is built from TRBV4-2 and TRBJ1-2; D is unresolved. The CDR3 runs 15 residues. Germline lookup yields CDR1 LGHNA and CDR2 YNFKEQ. V was trimmed by 0 bases and J by 4 bases, leaving 12 bases between them. CDR3 amino acids: CASSQDSHSFYGYTF. In DNA, the CDR3 is TGTGCCAGCAGCCAAGATTCCCACAGCTTCTATGGCTACACCTTC.

V is TRBV7-2 and J is TRBJ2-6, with TRBD1 matching 10 bases. V trimming: 5 bases; J trimming: 1 base; junction bases outside the gene matches: 5. CDR1 is SGHTA, CDR2 FQGNSA, per germline. The length of the CDR3 is 17 residues. CDR3 in DNA: TGTGCCAGCAGCCCGGGACAGGGGTCGTCTGGGGCCAACGTCCTGACTTTC. Translating gives CASSPGQGSSGANVLTF.